This record concerns one TCR beta chain sequence. Its antigen is still unknown. A minimum of 6 micrograms of total RNA was extracted per sample. V lost 4 bases, J lost 3 bases, and 6 bases lay in between. Germline V gene data show CDR1 as MNHEY and CDR2 as SVGEGT. CDR3 length equals 12 residues. These data originate in a study of blood T cells in healthy people across ages. Primed by a sample-barcoded 5' primer and a J-beta primer mix, a second PCR proceeded for about 6 to 11 cycles. TCRdb re-called the 5' RACE reads with MiXCR, one entry per CDR3 protein. This sample carries a few hundred thousand distinct CDR3 sequences, roughly 29% of them seen once, and the ten largest clones take around a sixth. Findings and caveats of the study: Diversity figures derived from one million T cells were judged to underestimate the true value. With age, beta diversity per million T cells declined roughly linearly, significantly by 30 to 40. Diversity of TCR beta correlated strongly with naive T cell percentage.

The V gene is TRBV6-2 or TRBV6-3, the J gene TRBJ1-1; D is unresolved. This TCR derives from a woman between 70 and 85 years old in good health. Sequenced input: blood. This CDR3 reads CASSWVYTEAFF. CDR3 bases: TGTGCCAGCAGTTGGGTGTACACTGAAGCTTTCTTT.